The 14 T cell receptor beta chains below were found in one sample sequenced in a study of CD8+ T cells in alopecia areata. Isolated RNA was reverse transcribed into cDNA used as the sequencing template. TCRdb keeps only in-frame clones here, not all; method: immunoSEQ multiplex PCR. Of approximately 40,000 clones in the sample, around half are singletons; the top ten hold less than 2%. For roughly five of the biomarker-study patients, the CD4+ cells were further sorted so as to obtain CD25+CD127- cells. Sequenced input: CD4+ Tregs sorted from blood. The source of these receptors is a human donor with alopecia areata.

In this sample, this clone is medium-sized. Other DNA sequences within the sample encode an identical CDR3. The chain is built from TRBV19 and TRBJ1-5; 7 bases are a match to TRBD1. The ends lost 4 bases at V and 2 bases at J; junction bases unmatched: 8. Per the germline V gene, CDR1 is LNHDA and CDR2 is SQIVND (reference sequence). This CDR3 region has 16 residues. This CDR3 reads CASSKGTGVGNQPQHF. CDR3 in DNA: TGTGCCAGTAGTAAGGGAACAGGGGTGGGCAATCAGCCCCAGCATTTT.

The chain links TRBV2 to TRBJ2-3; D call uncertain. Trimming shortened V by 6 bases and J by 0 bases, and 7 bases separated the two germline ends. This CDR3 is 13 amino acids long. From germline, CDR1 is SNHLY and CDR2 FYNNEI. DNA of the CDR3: TGTGCCAGCAGAGAGACTAGCACAGATACGCAGTATTTT. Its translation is CASRETSTDTQYF.

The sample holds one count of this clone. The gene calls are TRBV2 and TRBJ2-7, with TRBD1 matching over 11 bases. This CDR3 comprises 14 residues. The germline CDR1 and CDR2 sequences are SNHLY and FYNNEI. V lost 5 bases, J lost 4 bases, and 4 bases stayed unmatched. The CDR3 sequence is CASSQDRGQYEQYF. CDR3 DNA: TGTGCCAGCAGTCAGGACAGGGGGCAGTACGAGCAGTACTTC.

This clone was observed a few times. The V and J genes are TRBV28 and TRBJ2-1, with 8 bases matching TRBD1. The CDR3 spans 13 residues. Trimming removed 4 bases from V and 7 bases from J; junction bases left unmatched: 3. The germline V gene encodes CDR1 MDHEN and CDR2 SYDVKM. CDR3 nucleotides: TGTGCCAGCAGTTCCAGGGGGCGGAATGAGCAGTTCTTC. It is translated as CASSSRGRNEQFF.

The CDR3 region is CASSPTGAEQFF. CDR3 sequence (DNA): TGTGCCAGCTCTCCTACGGGTGCTGAGCAGTTCTTC. The rearrangement joins TRBV18 to TRBJ2-1; D call uncertain. V was trimmed by 6 bases and J by 9 bases, leaving 12 bases between them. Germline values: CDR1 KGHSH, CDR2 LQKENI. This CDR3 has 12 residues.

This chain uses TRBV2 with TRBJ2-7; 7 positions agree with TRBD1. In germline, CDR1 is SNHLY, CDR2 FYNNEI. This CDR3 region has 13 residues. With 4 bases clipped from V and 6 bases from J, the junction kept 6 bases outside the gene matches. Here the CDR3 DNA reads TGTGCCAGCAGTGTGGAGACAGGGAGCGAGCAGTACTTC. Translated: CASSVETGSEQYF.

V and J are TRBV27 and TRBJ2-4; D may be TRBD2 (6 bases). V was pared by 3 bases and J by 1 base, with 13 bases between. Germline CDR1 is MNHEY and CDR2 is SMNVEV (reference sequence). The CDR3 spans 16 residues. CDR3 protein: CASSLYGSGAKNIQYF. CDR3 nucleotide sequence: TGTGCCAGCAGTTTGTACGGGAGTGGGGCCAAAAACATTCAGTACTTC.

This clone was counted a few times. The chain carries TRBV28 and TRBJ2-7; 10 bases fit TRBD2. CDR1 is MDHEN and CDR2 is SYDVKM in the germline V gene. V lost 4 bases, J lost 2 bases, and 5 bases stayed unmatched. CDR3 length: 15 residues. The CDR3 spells CASSYLAGEPYEQYF. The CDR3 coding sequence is TGTGCCAGCAGTTACCTAGCGGGGGAACCCTACGAGCAGTACTTC. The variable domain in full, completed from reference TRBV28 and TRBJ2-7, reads DVKVTQSSRYLVKRTGEKVFLECVQDMDHENMFWYRQDPGLGLRLIYFSYDVKMKEKGDIPEGYSVSREKKERFSLILESASTNQTSMYLCASSYLAGEPYEQYFGPGTRLTVT.

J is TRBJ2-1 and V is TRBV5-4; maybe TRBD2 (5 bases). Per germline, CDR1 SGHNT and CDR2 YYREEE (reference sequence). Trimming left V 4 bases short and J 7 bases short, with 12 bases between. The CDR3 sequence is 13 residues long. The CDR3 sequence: CASSHGPGNEQFF. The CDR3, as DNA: TGTGCCAGCAGCCACGGACCGGGAAATGAGCAGTTCTTC. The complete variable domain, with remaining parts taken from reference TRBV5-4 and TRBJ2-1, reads ETGVTQSPTHLIKTRGQQVTLRCSSQSGHNTVSWYQQALGQGPQFIFQYYREEENGRGNFPPRFSGLQFPNYSSELNVNALELDDSALYLCASSHGPGNEQFFGPGTRLTVL.

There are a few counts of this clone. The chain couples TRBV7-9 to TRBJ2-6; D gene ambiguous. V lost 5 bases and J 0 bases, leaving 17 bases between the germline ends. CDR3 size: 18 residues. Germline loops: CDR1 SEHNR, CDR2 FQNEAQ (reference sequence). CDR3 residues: CASSLNKAFGSGANVLTF. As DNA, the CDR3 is TGTGCCAGCAGCCTCAACAAGGCCTTCGGCTCTGGGGCCAACGTCCTGACTTTC.

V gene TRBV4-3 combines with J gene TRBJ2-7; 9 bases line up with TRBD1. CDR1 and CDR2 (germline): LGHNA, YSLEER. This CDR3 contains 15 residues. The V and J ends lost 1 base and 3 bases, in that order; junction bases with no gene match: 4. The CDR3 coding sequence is TGCGCCAGCAGCCAAGTTACGGGACAGGGCTACGAGCAGTACTTC. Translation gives CASSQVTGQGYEQYF.

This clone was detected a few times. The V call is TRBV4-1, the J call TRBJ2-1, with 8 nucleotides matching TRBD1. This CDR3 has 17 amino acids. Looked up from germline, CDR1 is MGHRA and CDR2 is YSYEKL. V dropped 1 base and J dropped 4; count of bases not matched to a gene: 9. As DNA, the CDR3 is TGCGCCAGCAGCCAAGGAAGAGACAGGGGAAAATACAATGAGCAGTTCTTC. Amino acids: CASSQGRDRGKYNEQFF.

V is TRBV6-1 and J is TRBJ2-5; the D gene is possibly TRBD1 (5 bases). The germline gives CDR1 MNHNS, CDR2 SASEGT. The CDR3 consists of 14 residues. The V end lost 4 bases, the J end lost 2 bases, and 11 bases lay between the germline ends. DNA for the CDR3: TGTGCCAGCAGTGCCCAGACAGTACAAGAGACCCAGTACTTC. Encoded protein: CASSAQTVQETQYF.

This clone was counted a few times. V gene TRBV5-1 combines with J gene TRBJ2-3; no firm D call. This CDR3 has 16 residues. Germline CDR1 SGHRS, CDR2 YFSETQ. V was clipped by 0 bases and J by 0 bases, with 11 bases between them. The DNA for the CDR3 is TGCGCCAGCAGCTTGGGCCGTATGACTAGCACAGATACGCAGTATTTT. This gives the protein CASSLGRMTSTDTQYF.